This TCR beta chain is from a study of post-analysis software for immune sequencing data. General study points: Patients showed TRBV5-6, TRBV5-1 and TRBV20-1 among 4 or 5 TRBV segments more frequent than in controls.

The library was made from cDNA and included unique molecular identifiers. Via MiXCR, TCRdb re-called the PCR reads, giving one row per CDR3 protein. Among 450,000 to 700,000 distinct CDR3 sequences listed, 44% were seen once. CDR1 SQVTM and CDR2 ANQGSEA come from the germline V gene. The CDR3 sequence is 13 residues long. As for this clonotype: Antigen specificity is unknown.

The clonotype comes from a girl aged 10 to 17 with multiple sclerosis. Sequencing was performed on blood. The chain links TRBV29-1 to TRBJ1-4; D is unclear. The CDR3: CNANGRTNEKLFF. The CDR3 nucleotides read TGCAACGCAAACGGACGGACCAATGAAAAACTGTTTTTT.